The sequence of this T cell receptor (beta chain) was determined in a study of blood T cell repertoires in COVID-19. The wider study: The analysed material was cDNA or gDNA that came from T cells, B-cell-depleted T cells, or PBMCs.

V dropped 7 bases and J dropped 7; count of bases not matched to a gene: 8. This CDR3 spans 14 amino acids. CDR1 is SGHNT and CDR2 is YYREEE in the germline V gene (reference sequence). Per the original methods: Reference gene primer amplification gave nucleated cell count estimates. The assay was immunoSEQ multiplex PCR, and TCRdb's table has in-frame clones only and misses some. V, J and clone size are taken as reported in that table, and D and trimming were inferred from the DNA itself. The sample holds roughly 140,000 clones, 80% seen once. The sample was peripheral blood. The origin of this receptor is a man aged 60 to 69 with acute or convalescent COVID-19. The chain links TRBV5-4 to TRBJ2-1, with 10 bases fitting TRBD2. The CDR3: CASGERTSGNEQFF. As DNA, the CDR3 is TGTGCCAGCGGGGAAAGGACTAGCGGTAATGAGCAGTTCTTC.